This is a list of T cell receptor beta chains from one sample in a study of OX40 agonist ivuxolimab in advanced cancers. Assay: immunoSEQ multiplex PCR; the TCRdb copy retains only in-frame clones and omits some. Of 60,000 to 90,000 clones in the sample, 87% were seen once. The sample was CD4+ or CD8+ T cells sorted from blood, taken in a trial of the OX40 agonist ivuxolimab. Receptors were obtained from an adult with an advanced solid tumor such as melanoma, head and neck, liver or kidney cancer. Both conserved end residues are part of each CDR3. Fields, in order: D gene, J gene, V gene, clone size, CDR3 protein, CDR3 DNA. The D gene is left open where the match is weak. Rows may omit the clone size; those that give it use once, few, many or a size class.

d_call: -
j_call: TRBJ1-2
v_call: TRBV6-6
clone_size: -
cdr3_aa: CASSYSGGDGYTF
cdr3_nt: TGTGCCAGCAGTTACAGTGGGGGTGATGGCTACACCTTC

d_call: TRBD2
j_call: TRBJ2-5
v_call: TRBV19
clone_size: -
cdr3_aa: CASMERGRETQYF
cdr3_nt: TGTGCCAGTATGGAGCGGGGGAGAGAGACCCAGTACTTC

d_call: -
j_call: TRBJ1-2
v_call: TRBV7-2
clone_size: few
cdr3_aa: CASSLDRADGYTF
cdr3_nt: TGTGCCAGCAGCTTAGACAGGGCGGATGGCTACACCTTC

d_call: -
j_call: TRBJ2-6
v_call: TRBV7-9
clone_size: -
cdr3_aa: CASRQASISGANVLTF
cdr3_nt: TGTGCCAGCAGACAGGCTTCTATCTCTGGGGCCAACGTCCTGACTTTC

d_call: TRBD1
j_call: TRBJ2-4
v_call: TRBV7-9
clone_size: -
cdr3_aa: CASSFDRGRDIQYF
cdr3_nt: TGTGCCAGCAGCTTCGACAGGGGGAGGGACATTCAGTACTTC

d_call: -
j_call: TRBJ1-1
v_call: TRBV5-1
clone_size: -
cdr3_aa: CASSTQGTTPEAFF
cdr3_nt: TGCGCCAGCAGTACGCAGGGAACCACCCCTGAAGCTTTCTTT

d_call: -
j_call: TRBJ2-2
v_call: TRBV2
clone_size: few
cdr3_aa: CASRAASSGTGELFF
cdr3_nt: TGTGCCAGCAGGGCGGCCTCCTCGGGTACCGGGGAGCTGTTTTTT

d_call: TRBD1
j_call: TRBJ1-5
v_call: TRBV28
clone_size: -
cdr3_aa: CASSLLDRDGQPQHF
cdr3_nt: TGTGCCAGCAGTTTACTCGACAGGGATGGTCAGCCCCAGCATTTT

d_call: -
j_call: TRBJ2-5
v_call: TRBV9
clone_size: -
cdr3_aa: CASSVGVRDETQYF
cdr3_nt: TGTGCCAGCAGCGTCGGGGTTAGGGATGAGACCCAGTACTTC

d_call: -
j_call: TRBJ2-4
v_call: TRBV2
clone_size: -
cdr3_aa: CASKRSENIQYF
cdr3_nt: TGTGCCAGCAAAAGGTCAGAAAACATTCAGTACTTC

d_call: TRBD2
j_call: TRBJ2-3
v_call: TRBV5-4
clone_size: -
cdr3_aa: CASSLSPSGSTDTQYF
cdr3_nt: TGTGCCAGCAGCTTGAGCCCTAGCGGAAGCACAGATACGCAGTATTTT

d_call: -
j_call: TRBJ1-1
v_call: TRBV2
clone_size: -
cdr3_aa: CASSATTGRNTEAFF
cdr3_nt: TGTGCCAGCAGTGCGACGACCGGTAGGAACACTGAAGCTTTCTTT

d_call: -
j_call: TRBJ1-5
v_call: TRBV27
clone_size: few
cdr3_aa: CASSLTLDRPQHF
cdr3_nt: TGTGCCAGCAGCCTGACCCTCGATCGACCCCAGCATTTT

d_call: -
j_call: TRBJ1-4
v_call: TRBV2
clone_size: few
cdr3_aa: CASSGGGPEKLFF
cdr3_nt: TGTGCCAGCAGTGGCGGAGGGCCTGAAAAACTGTTTTTT

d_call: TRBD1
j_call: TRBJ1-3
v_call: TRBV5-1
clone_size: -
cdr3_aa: CASSSGGTFNSGNTIYF
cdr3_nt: TGCGCCAGCAGCTCAGGGGGGACATTTAACTCTGGAAACACCATATATTTT

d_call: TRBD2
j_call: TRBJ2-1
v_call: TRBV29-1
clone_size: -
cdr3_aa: CSGRGRIDEQFF
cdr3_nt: TGCAGCGGTCGCGGGAGAATCGATGAGCAGTTCTTC

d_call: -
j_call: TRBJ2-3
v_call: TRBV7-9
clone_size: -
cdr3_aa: CASSSVTDTQYF
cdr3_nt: TGTGCCAGCAGCTCCGTCACAGATACGCAGTATTTT